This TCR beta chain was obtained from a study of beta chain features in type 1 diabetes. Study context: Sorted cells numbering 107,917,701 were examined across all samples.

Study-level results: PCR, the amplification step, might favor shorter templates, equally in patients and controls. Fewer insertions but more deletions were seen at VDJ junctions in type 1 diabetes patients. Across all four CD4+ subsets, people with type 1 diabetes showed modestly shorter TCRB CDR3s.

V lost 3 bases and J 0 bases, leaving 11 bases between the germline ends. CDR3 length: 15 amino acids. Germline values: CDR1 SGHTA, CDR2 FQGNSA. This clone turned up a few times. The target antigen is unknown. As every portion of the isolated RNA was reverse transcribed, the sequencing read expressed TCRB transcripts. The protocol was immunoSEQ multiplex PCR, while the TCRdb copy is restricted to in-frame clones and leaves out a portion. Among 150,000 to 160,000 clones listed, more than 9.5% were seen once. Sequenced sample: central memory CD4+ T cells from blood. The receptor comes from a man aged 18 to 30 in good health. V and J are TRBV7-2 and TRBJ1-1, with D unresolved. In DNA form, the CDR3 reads TGTGCCAGCAGCTTTGGGCCAGCCATGAACACTGAAGCTTTCTTT. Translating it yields CASSFGPAMNTEAFF.